This T cell receptor beta chain was recovered during a study of post-analysis software for immune sequencing data. Regarding the study as a whole: Patients used about five TRBV segments, including TRBV5-6, TRBV5-1 and TRBV20-1, more often than controls.

In the case of this clonotype: Antigen unknown.

The trim removed 4 bases at V and 8 bases at J, leaving 4 bases unmatched. CDR1 is MNHNS and CDR2 is SASEGT in the germline V gene. The CDR3 covers 14 residues. Prepared TCR beta cDNA libraries contained unique molecular identifiers. Approximately 500,000 cDNA molecules were obtained per 1 to 10 million input T cells. TCRdb reprocessed the PCR reads via MiXCR and lists one record per CDR3 protein. The table shows some 700,000 distinct CDR3 sequences, with around 60% occurring only once. The V call is TRBV6-1, the J call TRBJ1-5, with 11 nucleotides matching TRBD1. Sequenced material: blood. This clonotype originated in a girl aged 2 to 9 with multiple sclerosis. The CDR3 sequence: CASSGTGGQEPQHF. CDR3 DNA: TGTGCCAGCAGTGGGACAGGGGGCCAGGAGCCCCAGCATTTT.